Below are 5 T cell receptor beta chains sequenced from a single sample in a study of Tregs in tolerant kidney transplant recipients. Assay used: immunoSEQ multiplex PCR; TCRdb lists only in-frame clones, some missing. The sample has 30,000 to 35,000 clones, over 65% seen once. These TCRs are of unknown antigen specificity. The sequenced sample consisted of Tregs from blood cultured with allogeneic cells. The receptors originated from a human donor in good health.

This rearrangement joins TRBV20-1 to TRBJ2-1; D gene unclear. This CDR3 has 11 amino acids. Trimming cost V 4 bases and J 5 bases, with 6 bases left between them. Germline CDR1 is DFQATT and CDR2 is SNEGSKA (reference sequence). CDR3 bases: TGCAGTGCTATGGCGGACAATGAGCAGTTCTTC. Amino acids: CSAMADNEQFF.

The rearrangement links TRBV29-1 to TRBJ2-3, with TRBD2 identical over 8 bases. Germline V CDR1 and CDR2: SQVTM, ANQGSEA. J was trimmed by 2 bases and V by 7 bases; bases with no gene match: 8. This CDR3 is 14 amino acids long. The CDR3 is CSAGTREATDTQYF. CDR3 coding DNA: TGCAGCGCGGGGACTAGAGAAGCCACAGATACGCAGTATTTT.

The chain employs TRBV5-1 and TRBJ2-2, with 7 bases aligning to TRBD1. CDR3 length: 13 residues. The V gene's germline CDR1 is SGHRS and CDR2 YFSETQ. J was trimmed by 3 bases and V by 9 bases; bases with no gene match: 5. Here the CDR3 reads CATQQGDTGELFF. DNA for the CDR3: TGCGCCACACAGCAGGGGGACACCGGGGAGCTGTTTTTT.

In nucleotides, the CDR3 is TGTGCCAGCACGGGTACTAGCACAGATACGCAGTATTTT. Its protein is CASTGTSTDTQYF. The gene calls are TRBV2 and TRBJ2-3; D unclear. In germline, CDR1 is SNHLY, CDR2 FYNNEI. This CDR3 has 13 residues. The V end lost 7 bases, the J end lost 0 bases, and 8 bases lay between the germline ends. The full variable domain, in which reference TRBV2 and TRBJ2-3 provide the parts outside the CDR3, is EPEVTQTPSHQVTQMGQEVILRCVPISNHLYFYWYRQILGQKVEFLVSFYNNEISEKSEIFDDQFSVERPDGSNFTLKIRSTKLEDSAMYFCASTGTSTDTQYFGPGTRLTVL.

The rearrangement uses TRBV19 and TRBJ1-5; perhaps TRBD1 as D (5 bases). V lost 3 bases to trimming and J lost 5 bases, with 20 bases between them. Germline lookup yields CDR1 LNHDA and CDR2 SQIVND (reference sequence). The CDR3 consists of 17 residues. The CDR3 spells CASSILGVSGRYQPQHF. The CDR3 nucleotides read TGTGCCAGTAGTATTTTAGGGGTTAGTGGGAGGTATCAGCCCCAGCATTTT.